Listed here are 31 T cell receptor beta chains from one sample, sequenced in a study of beta chain features in type 1 diabetes. What was sequenced were expressed TCRB transcripts, since all of the isolated RNA had been reverse transcribed. The data were produced by immunoSEQ multiplex PCR, yet TCRdb's version contains in-frame clones alone and is incomplete. Among over 500,000 clones listed, roughly 16% were seen once. The specimen sequenced was naive CD4+ T cells from blood. The receptors originated from a young man in good health.

The chain links TRBV9 to TRBJ2-3; D remains ambiguous. The V end lost 3 bases, the J end lost 5 bases, and 7 bases lay between the germline ends. This CDR3 has 12 residues. The V gene's germline CDR1 is SGDLS and CDR2 YYNGEE. The CDR3 protein is CASSAQLDTQYF. As DNA, the CDR3 is TGTGCCAGCAGCGCCCAGTTAGATACGCAGTATTTT.

The V gene is TRBV18, the J gene TRBJ1-1; 8 nucleotides agree with TRBD1. Germline trimming cut 3 bases from V and 2 bases from J; bases unmatched to any gene: 5. The CDR3 totals 15 residues. Germline values: CDR1 KGHSH, CDR2 LQKENI. CDR3 DNA sequence: TGTGCCAGCTCACCCAAGGACAGGGCAAACACTGAAGCTTTCTTT. It encodes CASSPKDRANTEAFF.

This sequence joins TRBV5-4 and TRBJ2-1; D tentatively fits TRBD1 or TRBD2 (5 bases each). Germline CDR1 and CDR2: SGHNT and YYREEE (reference sequence). The length of the CDR3 is 16 residues. Between the trimmed V and J ends, which lost 0 bases and 2 bases, there was a span of 12 bases. The DNA of the CDR3 is TGTGCCAGCAGCTTGGGGGACCCTAACACCTACAATGAGCAGTTCTTC. Translated: CASSLGDPNTYNEQFF.

V gene TRBV12-5 combines with J gene TRBJ2-1, with 8 bases identical to TRBD1. CDR3 length equals 15 residues. The germline CDR1 and CDR2 sequences are LGHNT and FRNRAP. The J segment lost 11 bases and the V segment lost 4 bases, leaving 13 bases of the junction unmatched. The CDR3 here is CASGSGQGGVRKQFF. The CDR3 region has the DNA TGTGCTAGTGGTTCCGGACAGGGCGGTGTGCGGAAGCAGTTCTTC.

The chain uses TRBV19 and TRBJ1-4, with D possibly matching TRBD1 (5 bases). The V and J ends lost 7 bases and 10 bases respectively, with 16 bases between them. The CDR3 has 13 residues. Germline loops: CDR1 LNHDA, CDR2 SQIVND (reference sequence). This CDR3 is CASKAGGEGKLFF. Here the CDR3 DNA reads TGTGCCAGTAAGGCGGGGGGAGAGGGAAAACTGTTTTTT.

This clone has just a few counts. The V gene is TRBV2, the J gene TRBJ2-3; no clear D. V gave up 6 bases and J gave up 0 bases, with 10 bases separating them. Germline V CDR1 and CDR2: SNHLY, FYNNEI. The CDR3 runs 14 residues. This CDR3 reads CASRKPVSTDTQYF. In DNA form, the CDR3 reads TGTGCCAGCAGGAAGCCAGTTAGCACAGATACGCAGTATTTT.

The gene calls are TRBV1 and TRBJ1-2; the tabulated D call, TRBD1, remains unverified against the DNA. TRBV1 has pseudogene status. The CDR3 is 17 residues long. Here the CDR3 reads CTSSQPHWDSPNYGYTF. The CDR3 region has the DNA TGCACCAGCAGCCAACCCCACTGGGACAGCCCTAACTATGGCTACACCTTC.

The sample holds a few counts of this clone. V usage is TRBV4-3 and J usage is TRBJ1-2; 7 bases are a match to TRBD1. There are 16 residues in the CDR3. The V and J ends lost 1 base and 0 bases, in that order; junction bases with no gene match: 5. Germline CDR1 is LGHNA and CDR2 is YSLEER. CDR3 region: CASSQGGQATNYGYTF. The CDR3 region has the DNA TGCGCCAGCAGCCAAGGAGGACAGGCCACTAACTATGGCTACACCTTC.

The chain has TRBV30 and TRBJ1-1; D not certain. Per the germline V gene, CDR1 is GTSNPN and CDR2 is SVGIG (reference sequence). V lost 0 bases to trimming and J lost 5 bases, with 10 bases between them. This CDR3 region has 13 residues. The CDR3 DNA is TGTGCCTGGAGTGTAAACACGGGGACTGAAGCTTTCTTT. It yields the protein CAWSVNTGTEAFF.

This clone was seen a few times. The genes are TRBV4-3 and TRBJ2-1, with TRBD1 identical over 7 bases. The J segment lost 13 bases and the V segment lost 4 bases, leaving 13 bases of the junction unmatched. This CDR3 comprises 14 residues. Germline loops: CDR1 LGHNA, CDR2 YSLEER. CDR3 DNA sequence: TGCGCCAGCAGCCTCGGGGACAGTGGCAATGGACAGTTCTTC. Translated: CASSLGDSGNGQFF.

The gene calls are TRBV29-1 and TRBJ1-2; D remains ambiguous. V was shortened by 4 bases and J by 3 bases, with 12 bases between the two germline ends. The CDR3 spans 13 residues. From germline, CDR1 is SQVTM and CDR2 ANQGSEA. The CDR3: CSVGRRNDYGYTF. DNA of the CDR3: TGCAGCGTTGGTCGACGTAACGACTATGGCTACACCTTC. The entire variable domain, with the rest obtained from reference TRBV29-1 and TRBJ1-2, is as follows: SAVISQKPSRDICQRGTSLTIQCQVDSQVTMMFWYRQQPGQSLTLIATANQGSEATYESGFVIDKFPISRPNLTFSTLTVSNMSPEDSSIYLCSVGRRNDYGYTFGSGTRLTVV.

This chain uses TRBV18 with TRBJ2-3; maybe TRBD2 (5 bases). V lost 5 bases, J lost 1 base, and 13 bases lay in between. Germline values: CDR1 KGHSH, CDR2 LQKENI. This CDR3 has 15 amino acids. As DNA, the CDR3 is TGTGCCAGCTCAGGCAGGCTTAGCGGCACAGATACGCAGTATTTT. Translated: CASSGRLSGTDTQYF.

This clone was seen a handful of times. The rearrangement links TRBV4-3 to TRBJ1-2; a possible D gene is TRBD1 (5 bases). The CDR3 runs 20 residues. The germline CDR1 and CDR2 sequences are LGHNA and YSLEER. The V and J ends lost 0 bases and 2 bases respectively, with 25 bases between them. The CDR3 DNA reads as TGCGCCAGCAGCCAAGATCAAGTGGGGTGGCAGGGAGGCCTCAACTATGGCTACACCTTC. Amino acid sequence: CASSQDQVGWQGGLNYGYTF.

This clone was picked up a small number of times. The genes are TRBV30 and TRBJ1-2; D might be TRBD1 (5 bases). With 0 bases removed from V and 6 bases from J, the gap between germline ends came to 20 bases. This CDR3 is 16 amino acids long. Germline V gene lookup returns CDR1 GTSNPN and CDR2 SVGIG (reference sequence). CDR3 residues: CAWSVSPPRGRNGYTF. The CDR3 nucleotides are TGTGCCTGGAGTGTATCCCCTCCCCGGGGGAGGAATGGCTACACCTTC.

This clone was found a few times. The chain recombines TRBV2 with TRBJ1-4; 9 nucleotides line up with TRBD1. The CDR3 is 12 amino acids. Germline loops: CDR1 SNHLY, CDR2 FYNNEI. V lost 11 bases and J lost 8; bases outside the gene matches: 6. CDR3 residues: CAGDRAIEKLFF. CDR3 sequence (DNA): TGTGCCGGGGACAGGGCTATAGAAAAACTGTTTTTT.

V and J are TRBV9 and TRBJ2-5; 13 bases fit TRBD2. Germline-derived CDR1 and CDR2 are SGDLS and YYNGEE. J lost 5 bases, V lost 3 bases, and 7 bases had no gene match. This CDR3 is 16 amino acids long. The CDR3 DNA reads as TGTGCCAGCAGCGGCGGACTAGCGGGAGTGCGGGAGACCCAGTACTTC. This codes for CASSGGLAGVRETQYF.

V is TRBV6-5 and J is TRBJ1-1; D is ambiguous. CDR3 size: 13 residues. Trimming took off 4 bases at V and 1 base at J, with 7 bases between the two ends. Germline V CDR1 and CDR2: MNHEY, SVGAGI. CDR3 region: CASSWKANTEAFF. In DNA, the CDR3 is TGTGCCAGCAGTTGGAAGGCGAACACTGAAGCTTTCTTT.

Concerning this clone: Other DNA sequences in the sample encode the same CDR3. The rearrangement uses TRBV7-2 and TRBJ2-3; D is ambiguous. The CDR3 is 13 amino acids. V was pared by 3 bases and J by 2 bases, with 6 bases between. Germline CDR1 reads SGHTA; CDR2 reads FQGNSA. Here the CDR3 DNA reads TGTGCCAGCAGCTTGGGCCCCACAGATACGCAGTATTTT. Translating it yields CASSLGPTDTQYF.

This clone was observed a handful of times. The V gene is TRBV7-9, the J gene TRBJ2-7, with 7 bases fitting TRBD2. Germline CDR1 and CDR2: SEHNR and FQNEAQ (reference sequence). The junction had 6 bases not matched to a gene; V was cut back by 2 bases and J by 2 bases. The CDR3 length is 15 residues. The CDR3 nucleotides read TGTGCCAGCAGCTTATTCGGGGGGATCGCCTACGAGCAGTACTTC. As protein: CASSLFGGIAYEQYF.

This chain joins TRBV7-2 and TRBJ1-1, with D possibly being TRBD1 (5 bases). Trimming cost V 5 bases and J 5 bases, with 21 bases left between them. CDR1 is SGHTA, CDR2 FQGNSA, per germline. The CDR3 is made up of 16 amino acids. This CDR3 is CASSNGLLRGETEAFF. The CDR3 region has the DNA TGTGCCAGCAGCAACGGGCTCCTGAGGGGAGAGACTGAAGCTTTCTTT.

The chain combines TRBV28 with TRBJ2-5; D call uncertain. CDR3 length: 17 residues. Per the germline V gene, CDR1 is MDHEN and CDR2 is SYDVKM. Trimming shortened V by 5 bases and J by 4 bases, and 23 bases separated the two germline ends. The CDR3 here is CASSRTTTFLVIETQYF. Here the CDR3 DNA reads TGTGCCAGCAGTCGGACCACTACCTTCCTCGTGATAGAGACCCAGTACTTC. Full variable domain (remainder filled in from reference TRBV28 and TRBJ2-5): DVKVTQSSRYLVKRTGEKVFLECVQDMDHENMFWYRQDPGLGLRLIYFSYDVKMKEKGDIPEGYSVSREKKERFSLILESASTNQTSMYLCASSRTTTFLVIETQYFGPGTRLLVL.

This clone has only a few counts. The CDR3 DNA follows: TGCGCCAGCAATTCAGGGAACTCCTACGAGCAGTACTTC. Its protein product is CASNSGNSYEQYF. The V and J genes are TRBV5-1 and TRBJ2-5; possibly TRBD1 for D (5 bases). Gene TRBJ2-7 matches the end of the DNA better, so the J call may be wrong. CDR1 SGHRS and CDR2 YFSETQ come from the germline V gene. The CDR3 has 13 amino acids.

This clone was found a few times. The chain links TRBV27 to TRBJ2-3, with D possibly TRBD2 on 5 matching bases. The germline CDR1 and CDR2 sequences are MNHEY and SMNVEV (reference sequence). The CDR3 spans 15 residues. Deletions cut 2 bases from V and 4 bases from J, with 13 bases between. The CDR3 bases are TGTGCCAGCAGTTTAGGTCTAGCCAACTCAGATACGCAGTATTTT. This sequence encodes CASSLGLANSDTQYF.

The chain employs TRBV27 and TRBJ1-4, with 7 bases lining up with TRBD1. The germline V gene has CDR1 MNHEY and CDR2 SMNVEV (reference sequence). After removal of 3 bases from V and 0 bases from J, the junction contained 7 bases not matched to a gene. The CDR3 loop spans 17 amino acids. CDR3 coding DNA: TGTGCCAGCAGTTTCCAAAAAACAGGGGCAACTAATGAAAAACTGTTTTTT. Translated: CASSFQKTGATNEKLFF.

This clone came up a few times. The sample carries other DNA sequences with the same CDR3. The V gene is TRBV5-1, the J gene TRBJ2-1, with D perhaps matching TRBD2 (6 bases). The length of the CDR3 is 15 residues. V was clipped by 4 bases and J by 0 bases, with 11 bases between them. Looked up from germline, CDR1 is SGHRS and CDR2 is YFSETQ. Here the CDR3 DNA reads TGCGCCAGCAGCGTGGACGGGGGCTCCTACAATGAGCAGTTCTTC. Translation: CASSVDGGSYNEQFF.

The chain couples TRBV6-1 to TRBJ1-1; possible D gene TRBD1, 5 bases. Trimming left V 6 bases short and J 6 bases short, with 11 bases between. Germline CDR1 and CDR2: MNHNS and SASEGT. This CDR3 has 12 residues. The DNA of the CDR3 is TGTGCCAGCAGGGAGTCAGGGCCTGAAGCTTTCTTT. Residues: CASRESGPEAFF.

There are a few counts of this clone. This sequence joins TRBV18 and TRBJ2-7; 7 bases fit TRBD2. V trimming: 4 bases; J trimming: 2 bases; junction bases outside the gene matches: 2. Germline CDR1 and CDR2: KGHSH and LQKENI. This CDR3 comprises 13 residues. CDR3 bases: TGTGCCAGCTCACTTGGGACTACCTACGAGCAGTACTTC. Its protein is CASSLGTTYEQYF.

A remark on this clone: At one end the junction does not follow the germline gene, possibly because of a read error. The rearrangement links TRBV7-2 to TRBJ1-6; D uncertain. The germline V gene has CDR1 SGHTA and CDR2 FQGNSA. The CDR3 has 12 residues. The chain's CDR3 is CASSLFREDLRF. The CDR3 nucleotides are TGTGCCAGCAGCTTATTTAGAGAGGACTTGAGGTTT.

This clone was seen only a few times. This sequence joins TRBV2 and TRBJ1-2; 9 bases match TRBD1. The germline V gene encodes CDR1 SNHLY and CDR2 FYNNEI. This CDR3 is built from 14 residues. The trim removed 5 bases at V and 7 bases at J, leaving 8 bases unmatched. The CDR3 DNA reads as TGTGCCAGCAGTACCTTGCAGGACAGGGGTGGCTACACCTTC. Translating it yields CASSTLQDRGGYTF.

V is TRBV10-3 and J is TRBJ1-6; D call uncertain. The CDR3 is made up of 16 amino acids. CDR1 is ENHRY, CDR2 SYGVKD, per germline. Trimming stripped 1 base from V and 4 bases from J, with 11 bases between. The chain's CDR3 is CAISEFSLIYNSPLHF. CDR3 DNA sequence: TGTGCCATCAGTGAGTTTTCGCTGATTTATAATTCACCCCTCCACTTT.

About this clone: A much larger clone lies one base from this, so it may be a read error. The chain couples TRBV7-6 to TRBJ2-5; either TRBD1 or TRBD2 may supply D (5 bases each). Germline CDR1 and CDR2: SGHVS and FNYEAQ. V lost 5 bases and J 4 bases, leaving 5 bases between the germline ends. This CDR3 is 11 amino acids long. CDR3 nucleotide sequence: TGTGCCAGCAGCGGGGGAGAGACCCAGTACTTC. Translated, it gives CASSGGETQYF.